These 32 T cell receptor beta chains share one sample of origin, sequenced in a study of post-analysis software for immune sequencing data. Notes on the study in general: Higher frequency in patients than in controls was seen for about five TRBV segments, with TRBV5-6, TRBV5-1 and TRBV20-1 among them.

TCR beta cDNA libraries included unique molecular identifiers. TCRdb re-called the PCR reads with MiXCR, one entry per CDR3 protein. The sample holds about 570,000 distinct CDR3 sequences, under 40% seen once. For these receptors, no antigen is known. Sequenced sample: blood. These TCRs come from a girl under 18 with multiple sclerosis.

The V and J genes are TRBV7-3 and TRBJ2-3; TRBD2 aligns across 12 bases. This CDR3 region has 16 residues. Germline loops: CDR1 SGHTA, CDR2 FQGTGA. V shed 5 bases, J shed 8 bases, and the junction held 11 bases outside the gene matches. In DNA form, the CDR3 reads TGTGCCAGCAGCGTGTCTAGCGGGGGGGCCTTTGGTACGCAGTATTTT. It translates to CASSVSSGGAFGTQYF.

As regards this clonotype: A read error may account for a junction end that differs from germline. The chain uses TRBV14 and TRBJ1-6; D not certain. The CDR3 is 13 residues long. The germline CDR1 and CDR2 sequences are SGHDN and FVKESK. As DNA, the CDR3 is TGTACCAGCAGCCAAGACCTCAGCGGTCCCCCCCACTTT. It encodes CTSSQDLSGPPHF.

The gene calls are TRBV9 and TRBJ2-7; the match to TRBD2 covers 12 bases. CDR3 size: 15 residues. The germline V gene encodes CDR1 SGDLS and CDR2 YYNGEE. Unmatched junction bases numbered 5, after V lost 3 bases and J lost 4 bases. The DNA for the CDR3 is TGTGCCAGCAGCGCCGGGACTAGCGGGTATTACGAGCAGTACTTC. Translated: CASSAGTSGYYEQYF.

There are a few counts of this clonotype. V usage is TRBV12-3 or TRBV12-4 and J usage is TRBJ2-1; 8 nucleotides match TRBD2. This CDR3 has 16 amino acids. The V gene end was trimmed by 3 bases and the J gene end by 0 bases; junction bases not matched to a gene: 4. The CDR3 here is CASSFRGGSSYNEQFF. Here the CDR3 DNA reads TGTGCCAGCAGTTTTCGGGGGGGAAGCTCCTACAATGAGCAGTTCTTC.

This chain joins TRBV5-1 and TRBJ2-4; D remains unclear. V lost 0 bases and J 0 bases, leaving 10 bases between the germline ends. CDR1 is SGHRS, CDR2 YFSETQ, per germline. The CDR3 is 16 residues long. CDR3 sequence (DNA): TGCGCCAGCAGCTTGGAACAGTCTTTAGCCAAAAACATTCAGTACTTC. As protein: CASSLEQSLAKNIQYF. Filled out from reference TRBV5-1 and TRBJ2-4, the complete variable domain reads KAGVTQTPRYLIKTRGQQVTLSCSPISGHRSVSWYQQTPGQGLQFLFEYFSETQRNKGNFPGRFSGRQFSNSRSEMNVSTLELGDSALYLCASSLEQSLAKNIQYFGAGTRLSVL.

The rearrangement joins TRBV18 to TRBJ1-2; maybe TRBD1 (6 bases). This CDR3 comprises 13 residues. V was clipped by 3 bases and J by 8 bases, with 13 bases between them. CDR1 is KGHSH and CDR2 is LQKENI in the germline V gene. CDR3 DNA: TGTGCCAGCTCACCCCCTACAGGGTTCGGCTACACCTTC. Translating it yields CASSPPTGFGYTF.

In its sample, this clonotype was seen a few times. This chain connects TRBV7-2 to TRBJ2-3; 7 positions match TRBD1. Germline CDR1 and CDR2: SGHTA and FQGNSA. V trimming: 3 bases; J trimming: 9 bases; junction bases outside the gene matches: 6. This CDR3 spans 13 amino acids. The CDR3 bases are TGTGCCAGCAGCTTCTCGGGACAGAGGACGCAGTATTTT. Protein: CASSFSGQRTQYF.

There are a few counts of this clonotype. The genes are TRBV20-1 and TRBJ2-1, with D tentatively TRBD2 (7 bases). The CDR3 runs to 12 residues. V was trimmed by 3 bases and J by 9 bases, leaving 12 bases between them. The germline gives CDR1 DFQATT, CDR2 SNEGSKA (reference sequence). The CDR3 coding sequence is TGCAGTGCTAGTAGGGGGGGGGGTGAGCAGTTCTTC. Protein product: CSASRGGGEQFF.

The gene calls are TRBV5-1 and TRBJ2-7; 9 bases are shared with TRBD1. The J call is uncertain, as TRBJ2-5 better fits the DNA end. Germline V gene lookup returns CDR1 SGHRS and CDR2 YFSETQ. The CDR3 sequence is 15 residues long. The CDR3 region has the DNA TGCGCCAGCAGCTTAGATCAGACAGGGGGGGAGACCCAGTACTTC. Protein: CASSLDQTGGETQYF.

This clonotype was counted between two and nine times. This chain links TRBV29-1 with TRBJ1-5; D not certain. Germline V lookup: CDR1 SQVTM, CDR2 ANQGSEA. Trimming pared 4 bases from V and 3 bases from J, leaving 7 bases between. This CDR3 comprises 12 residues. The CDR3 sequence is CSVGGINQPQHF. The CDR3 DNA reads TGCAGCGTTGGGGGAATCAATCAGCCCCAGCATTTT.

This clonotype was counted only a few times. The chain links TRBV20-1 to TRBJ2-1, with D tentatively TRBD1 (6 bases). This CDR3 comprises 13 residues. Per the germline V gene, CDR1 is DFQATT and CDR2 is SNEGSKA (reference sequence). This CDR3 is CAIRGSSYNEQFF. The CDR3 coding sequence is TGCGCCATCAGGGGTAGCTCCTACAATGAGCAGTTCTTC.

The chain links TRBV19 to TRBJ1-1; D is undetermined. The V gene lost 3 bases and the J gene lost 0 bases, with 8 bases spanning the gap. This CDR3 is 14 amino acids long. The germline CDR1 and CDR2 sequences are LNHDA and SQIVND (reference sequence). The CDR3 coding sequence is TGTGCCAGTAGTATTTGGAATATGAACACTGAAGCTTTCTTT. It translates to CASSIWNMNTEAFF.

J is TRBJ2-3 and V is TRBV20-1, with 8 bases that match TRBD2. This CDR3 has 13 amino acids. Germline V CDR1 and CDR2: DFQATT, SNEGSKA (reference sequence). The J segment lost 4 bases and the V segment lost 5 bases, leaving 5 bases of the junction unmatched. CDR3 sequence (DNA): TGCAGTGCTTTTGCGGGGGGCGCAGATACGCAGTATTTT. Protein sequence: CSAFAGGADTQYF.

This clonotype was seen only a few times. The chain recombines TRBV20-1 with TRBJ2-3, with a tentative D call TRBD1 (5 bases). The CDR3 extends over 17 amino acids. V shed 2 bases and J shed 0 bases, with 18 bases lying between them. The germline gives CDR1 DFQATT, CDR2 SNEGSKA (reference sequence). As DNA, the CDR3 is TGCAGTGCTAGACGGTTCCAGGGTGGCCAGAGCACAGATACGCAGTATTTT. This sequence encodes CSARRFQGGQSTDTQYF.

The V and J genes are TRBV6-5 and TRBJ2-5; 8 bases line up with TRBD1. The CDR3 totals 12 residues. V trimming: 6 bases; J trimming: 11 bases; junction bases outside the gene matches: 8. Germline CDR1 MNHEY, CDR2 SVGAGI. CDR3 in DNA: TGTGCCAGCAGGACAGGGGATAATGAGCAGTACTTC. Translating gives CASRTGDNEQYF.

This chain uses TRBV6-6 with TRBJ2-7; D perhaps matches TRBD1 (5 bases). This CDR3 contains 13 residues. With 6 bases removed from V and 4 bases from J, the gap between germline ends came to 13 bases. Germline V gene data show CDR1 as MNHNY and CDR2 as SVGAGI (reference sequence). CDR3 sequence reads: CASSYAGAYEQYF. In DNA form, the CDR3 reads TGTGCCAGCAGCTACGCTGGGGCGTACGAGCAGTACTTC.

The chain couples TRBV11-2 to TRBJ2-7; D is uncertain. Between the trimmed V and J ends, which lost 3 bases and 0 bases, there was a span of 9 bases. The V gene's germline CDR1 is SGHAT and CDR2 FQNNGV. The CDR3 totals 14 residues. CDR3: CASSFGISSYEQYF. The DNA of the CDR3 is TGTGCCAGCAGCTTTGGAATTAGCTCCTACGAGCAGTACTTC.

This rearrangement joins TRBV5-5 to TRBJ1-4; no clear D. The germline CDR1 and CDR2 sequences are SGHKS and YYEKEE (reference sequence). The CDR3 has 14 amino acids. V was trimmed by 0 bases and J by 7 bases, leaving 10 bases between them. The CDR3, as DNA: TGTGCCAGCAGCTTGGATGTGGAACCTGAAAAACTGTTTTTT. It codes for CASSLDVEPEKLFF.

This clonotype was recorded once. A read error is likely, as this CDR3 ends without the conserved phenylalanine or tryptophan. This chain joins TRBV29-1 and TRBJ2-3; D possibly matches TRBD1 or TRBD2 (5 bases each). Germline CDR1 reads SQVTM; CDR2 reads ANQGSEA. The CDR3 extends over 15 amino acids. Between the trimmed V and J ends, which lost 1 base and 3 bases, there was a span of 14 bases. CDR3 amino acids: CSVEGRGARTDTQYC. The CDR3 nucleotides read TGCAGCGTTGAAGGCCGAGGGGCGAGGACAGATACGCAGTATTGT.

This clonotype was counted a few times. The rearrangement links TRBV5-5 to TRBJ2-3; TRBD1 matches 10 bases. The CDR3 consists of 17 residues. Trimming removed 2 bases from V and 1 base from J; junction bases left unmatched: 7. Germline V CDR1 and CDR2: SGHKS, YYEKEE (reference sequence). The CDR3 DNA sequence: TGTGCCAGCAGCTTCCTTCGACAGGGGGCTGGCACAGATACGCAGTATTTT. The encoded protein is CASSFLRQGAGTDTQYF.

The rearrangement links TRBV6-5 to TRBJ2-1, with 7 bases matching TRBD1. The length of the CDR3 is 14 residues. V was clipped by 6 bases and J by 1 base; unmatched bases: 3. Germline CDR1 MNHEY, CDR2 SVGAGI. The CDR3 sequence is CASSDRDSYNEQFF. CDR3 in DNA: TGTGCCAGCAGCGACAGGGATTCCTACAATGAGCAGTTCTTC.

The chain employs TRBV6-6 and TRBJ2-5; no definite D call. The DNA end lines up better with TRBJ2-7; the J call may be wrong. Germline CDR1 reads MNHNY; CDR2 reads SVGAGI (reference sequence). The CDR3 is made up of 15 amino acids. The CDR3 loop reads CASSLTLQVSCEQYF. As DNA, the CDR3 is TGTGCCAGCAGCCTTACACTCCAGGTTAGCTGCGAGCAGTACTTC.

The rearrangement links TRBV5-1 to TRBJ1-2, with 9 bases aligning to TRBD1. In germline, CDR1 is SGHRS, CDR2 YFSETQ. V dropped 0 bases and J dropped 8; count of bases not matched to a gene: 5. The CDR3 is 14 amino acids. In DNA form, the CDR3 reads TGCGCCAGCAGCTTGGCGGGACAGGGCGGCGGCTACACCTTC. It encodes CASSLAGQGGGYTF.

V is TRBV5-1 and J is TRBJ2-3, with a possible D match to TRBD2 (5 bases). The CDR3 is 13 residues long. The V end was cut by 4 bases, the J end by 5 bases, with 11 bases between. From germline, CDR1 is SGHRS and CDR2 YFSETQ. As DNA, the CDR3 is TGCGCCAGCAGCCCCCCAGGAGGAGATACGCAGTATTTT. It codes for CASSPPGGDTQYF.

This clonotype was recorded a few times. This chain joins TRBV28 and TRBJ2-5; the match to TRBD2 covers 16 bases. This CDR3 contains 16 residues. Trimming removed 4 bases from V and 2 bases from J; junction bases left unmatched: 1. Per germline, CDR1 MDHEN and CDR2 SYDVKM. CDR3 in DNA: TGTGCCAGCAGTTGGGGACTAGCGGGGGGGCAAGAGACCCAGTACTTC. This encodes CASSWGLAGGQETQYF.

The rearrangement uses TRBV4-2 and TRBJ2-5, with 14 bases matching TRBD2. The germline V gene has CDR1 LGHNA and CDR2 YNFKEQ. V dropped 1 base and J dropped 11; count of bases not matched to a gene: 12. The CDR3 runs to 17 residues. The CDR3 DNA reads TGTGCCAGCAGCCAAGGGACTAGCGGGGGGCCGACCAATGAGCAGTACTTC. Protein sequence: CASSQGTSGGPTNEQYF.

The V gene is TRBV3-1, the J gene TRBJ1-1, with TRBD1 matching over 7 bases. Trimming removed 5 bases from V and 3 bases from J; junction bases left unmatched: 18. This CDR3 is built from 18 residues. Germline V gene data show CDR1 as LGHDT and CDR2 as YNNKEL (reference sequence). Written as DNA, the CDR3 is TGTGCCAGCAGCGGAGGTTGGACAGGACGGCGCTGGTACACTGAAGCTTTCTTT. Residues: CASSGGWTGRRWYTEAFF.

The V and J genes are TRBV6-1 and TRBJ2-5; either TRBD1 or TRBD2 may supply D (6 bases each). The CDR3 is 15 residues long. V was shortened by 3 bases and J by 5 bases, with 16 bases between the two germline ends. Germline V gene lookup returns CDR1 MNHNS and CDR2 SASEGT. In nucleotides, the CDR3 is TGTGCCAGCAGTGAGCGTCTCGGGGGCTTTGAGACCCAGTACTTC. The encoded protein is CASSERLGGFETQYF.

This clonotype was seen a few times. The genes are TRBV29-1 and TRBJ2-7; the D is unclear. Trimming removed 3 bases at V and 0 bases at J, with 9 bases between. This CDR3 has 13 amino acids. Germline CDR1 is SQVTM and CDR2 is ANQGSEA. The CDR3 DNA reads as TGCAGCGTTGAGGACCCGGCCTCCTACGAGCAGTACTTC. Its translation: CSVEDPASYEQYF.

This clonotype was counted ten times or more. The V gene is TRBV28, the J gene TRBJ2-7, with D unresolved. The V gene lost 5 bases and the J gene lost 4 bases, with 12 bases spanning the gap. Germline V gives CDR1 MDHEN, CDR2 SYDVKM. The CDR3 spans 13 residues. CDR3 loop: CASSPPGLYEQYF. In DNA form, the CDR3 reads TGTGCCAGCAGTCCCCCCGGATTATACGAGCAGTACTTC.

The V call is TRBV7-9, the J call TRBJ2-7, with D possibly TRBD1 on 6 matching bases. The V end lost 4 bases, the J end lost 3 bases, and 13 bases lay between the germline ends. Per the germline V gene, CDR1 is SEHNR and CDR2 is FQNEAQ (reference sequence). There are 14 residues in the CDR3. Here the CDR3 DNA reads TGTGCCAGCAGCTCTGGCGGACAGCGCTACGAGCAGTACTTC. It codes for CASSSGGQRYEQYF.

This clonotype was counted only a few times. The chain recombines TRBV7-2 with TRBJ2-2; maybe TRBD2 (5 bases). Per the germline V gene, CDR1 is SGHTA and CDR2 is FQGNSA. This CDR3 is built from 15 residues. V shed 1 base and J shed 4 bases, with 10 bases lying between them. This CDR3 reads CASSLEGLLTGELFF. The CDR3 coding sequence is TGTGCCAGCAGCTTAGAAGGACTCCTCACCGGGGAGCTGTTTTTT.